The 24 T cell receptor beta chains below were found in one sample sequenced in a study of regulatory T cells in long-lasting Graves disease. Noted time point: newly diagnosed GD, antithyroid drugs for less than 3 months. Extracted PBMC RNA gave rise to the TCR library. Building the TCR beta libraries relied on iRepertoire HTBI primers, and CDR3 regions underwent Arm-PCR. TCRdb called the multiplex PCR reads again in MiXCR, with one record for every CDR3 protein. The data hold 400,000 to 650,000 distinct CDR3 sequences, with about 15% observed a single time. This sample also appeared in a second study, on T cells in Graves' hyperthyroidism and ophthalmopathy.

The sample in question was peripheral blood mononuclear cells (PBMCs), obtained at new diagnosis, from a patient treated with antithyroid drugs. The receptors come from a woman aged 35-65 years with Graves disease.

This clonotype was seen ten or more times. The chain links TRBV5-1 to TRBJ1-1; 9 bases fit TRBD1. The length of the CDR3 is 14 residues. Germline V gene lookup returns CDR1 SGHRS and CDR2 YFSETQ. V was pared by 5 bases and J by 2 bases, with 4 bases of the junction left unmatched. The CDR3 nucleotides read TGCGCCAGCAGACGGACAGGGGATAACACTGAAGCTTTCTTT. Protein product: CASRRTGDNTEAFF.

The CDR3 DNA sequence: TGTGCCAGTAGTATCGTCCCAGGGGACTATGGCTACACCTTC. Amino acids: CASSIVPGDYGYTF. This chain uses TRBV19 with TRBJ1-2, with D perhaps TRBD1 (6 bases). Germline lookup yields CDR1 LNHDA and CDR2 SQIVND (reference sequence). CDR3 size: 14 residues. Trimming cost V 3 bases and J 3 bases, with 11 bases left between them.

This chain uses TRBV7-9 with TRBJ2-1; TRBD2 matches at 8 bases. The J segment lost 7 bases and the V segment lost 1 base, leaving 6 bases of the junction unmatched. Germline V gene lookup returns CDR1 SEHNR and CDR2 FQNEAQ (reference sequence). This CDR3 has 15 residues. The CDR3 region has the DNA TGTGCCAGCAGCTTAGAAAACGGGGGGGCAAATGAGCAGTTCTTC. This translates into CASSLENGGANEQFF.

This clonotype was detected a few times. The CDR3 loop reads CASSFGASEPQHF. DNA for the CDR3: TGTGCCAGCAGCTTCGGCGCTAGCGAGCCCCAGCATTTT. The rearrangement uses TRBV7-9 and TRBJ1-5; D gene uncertain. Germline V gives CDR1 SEHNR, CDR2 FQNEAQ (reference sequence). The V end lost 3 bases, the J end lost 8 bases, and 11 bases lay between the germline ends. This CDR3 has 13 amino acids.

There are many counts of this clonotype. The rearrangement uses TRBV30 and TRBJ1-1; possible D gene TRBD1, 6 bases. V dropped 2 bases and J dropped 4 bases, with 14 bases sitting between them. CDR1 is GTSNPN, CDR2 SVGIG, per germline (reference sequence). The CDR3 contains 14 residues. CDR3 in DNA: TGTGCCTGGAGTTACGGGGGCGGTGGCACTGAAGCTTTCTTT. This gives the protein CAWSYGGGGTEAFF.

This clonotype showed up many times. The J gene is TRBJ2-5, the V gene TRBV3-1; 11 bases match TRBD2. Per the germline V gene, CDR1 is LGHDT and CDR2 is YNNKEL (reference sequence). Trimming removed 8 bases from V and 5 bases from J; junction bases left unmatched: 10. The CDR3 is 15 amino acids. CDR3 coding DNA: TGTGCCAGCGGGGATAGCGGGGGGGCCAGTGAGACCCAGTACTTC. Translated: CASGDSGGASETQYF.

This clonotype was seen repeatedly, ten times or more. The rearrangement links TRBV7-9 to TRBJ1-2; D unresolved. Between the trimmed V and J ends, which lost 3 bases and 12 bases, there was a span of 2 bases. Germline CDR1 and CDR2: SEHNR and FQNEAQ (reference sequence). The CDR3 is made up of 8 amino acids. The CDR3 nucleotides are TGTGCCAGCAGCTTGAACACCTTC. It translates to CASSLNTF.

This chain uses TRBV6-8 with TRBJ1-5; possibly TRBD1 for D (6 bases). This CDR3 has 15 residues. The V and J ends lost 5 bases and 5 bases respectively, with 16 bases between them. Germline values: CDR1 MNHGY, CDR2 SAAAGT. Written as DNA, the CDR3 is TGTGCCAGCAGTGAAGTACAGGGAAGGGATCAGCCCCAGCATTTT. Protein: CASSEVQGRDQPQHF.

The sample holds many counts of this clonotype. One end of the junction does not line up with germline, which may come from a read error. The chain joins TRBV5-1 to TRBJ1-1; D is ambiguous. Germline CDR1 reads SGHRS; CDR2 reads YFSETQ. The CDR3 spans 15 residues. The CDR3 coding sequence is TGTGCCAGCAGCCTAAGAAGTGGTATGAACACTGAAGCTTTCTTT. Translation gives CASSLRSGMNTEAFF. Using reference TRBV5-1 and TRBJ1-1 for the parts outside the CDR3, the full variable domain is KAGVTQTPRYLIKTRGQQVTLSCSPISGHRSVSWYQQTPGQGLQFLFEYFSETQRNKGNFPGRFSGRQFSNSRSEMNVSTLELGDSALYLCASSLRSGMNTEAFFGQGTRLTVV.

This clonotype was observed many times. DNA for the CDR3: TGTGCCAGCAGTCCGCGCAGAGGGTCACCCCTCCACTTT. Its protein is CASSPRRGSPLHF. This chain joins TRBV12-3 or TRBV12-4 and TRBJ1-6, with D hard to call. Trimming removed 5 bases at V and 10 bases at J, with 12 bases between. This CDR3 contains 13 residues.

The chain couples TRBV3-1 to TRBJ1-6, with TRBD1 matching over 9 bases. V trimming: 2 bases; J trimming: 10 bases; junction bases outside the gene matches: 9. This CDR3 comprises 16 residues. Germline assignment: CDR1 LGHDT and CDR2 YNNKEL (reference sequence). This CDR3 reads CASSQFSGTGRSPLHF. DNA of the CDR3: TGTGCCAGCAGCCAATTTTCCGGGACAGGGAGATCACCCCTCCACTTT.

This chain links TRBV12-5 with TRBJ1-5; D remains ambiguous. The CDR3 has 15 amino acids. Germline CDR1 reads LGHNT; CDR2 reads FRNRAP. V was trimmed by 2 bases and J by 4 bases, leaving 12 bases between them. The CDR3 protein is CASGLTGRTNQPQHF. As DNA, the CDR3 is TGTGCTAGTGGTTTGACGGGGAGAACGAATCAGCCCCAGCATTTT. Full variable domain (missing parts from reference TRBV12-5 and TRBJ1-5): DARVTQTPRHKVTEMGQEVTMRCQPILGHNTVFWYRQTMMQGLELLAYFRNRAPLDDSGMPKDRFSAEMPDATLATLKIQPSEPRDSAVYFCASGLTGRTNQPQHFGDGTRLSIL.

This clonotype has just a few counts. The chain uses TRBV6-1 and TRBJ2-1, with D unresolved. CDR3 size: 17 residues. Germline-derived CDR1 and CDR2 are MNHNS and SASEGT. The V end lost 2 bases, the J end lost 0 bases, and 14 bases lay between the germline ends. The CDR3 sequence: CASSEKLASFSYNEQFF. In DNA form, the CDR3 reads TGTGCCAGCAGTGAAAAACTTGCCAGTTTCTCCTACAATGAGCAGTTCTTC.

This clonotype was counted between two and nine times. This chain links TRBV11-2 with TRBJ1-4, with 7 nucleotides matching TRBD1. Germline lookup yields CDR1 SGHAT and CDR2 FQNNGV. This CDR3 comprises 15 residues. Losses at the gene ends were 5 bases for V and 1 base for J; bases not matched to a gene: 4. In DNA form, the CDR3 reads TGTGCCAGCAGCCCCAGGGACAGAACTAATGAAAAACTGTTTTTT. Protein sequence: CASSPRDRTNEKLFF.

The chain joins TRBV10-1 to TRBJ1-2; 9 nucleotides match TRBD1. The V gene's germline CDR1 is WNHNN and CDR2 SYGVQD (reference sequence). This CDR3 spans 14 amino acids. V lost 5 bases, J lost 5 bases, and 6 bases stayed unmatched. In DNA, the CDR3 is TGCGCCAGCAGTAACAGGGGGCGCGGTTATGGCTACACCTTC. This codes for CASSNRGRGYGYTF.

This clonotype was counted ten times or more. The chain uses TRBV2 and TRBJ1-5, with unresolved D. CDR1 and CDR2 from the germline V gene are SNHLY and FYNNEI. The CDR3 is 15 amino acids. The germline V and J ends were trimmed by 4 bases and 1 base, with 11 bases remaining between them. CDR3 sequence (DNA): TGTGCCAGCAGTGTCCGGCAGTTGAGCAATCAGCCCCAGCATTTT. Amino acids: CASSVRQLSNQPQHF.

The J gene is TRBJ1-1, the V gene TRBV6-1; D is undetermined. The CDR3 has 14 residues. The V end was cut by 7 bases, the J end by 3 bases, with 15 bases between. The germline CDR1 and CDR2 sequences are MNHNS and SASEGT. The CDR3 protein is CASKLQPWDTEAFF. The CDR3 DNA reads TGTGCCAGCAAACTACAGCCTTGGGACACTGAAGCTTTCTTT.

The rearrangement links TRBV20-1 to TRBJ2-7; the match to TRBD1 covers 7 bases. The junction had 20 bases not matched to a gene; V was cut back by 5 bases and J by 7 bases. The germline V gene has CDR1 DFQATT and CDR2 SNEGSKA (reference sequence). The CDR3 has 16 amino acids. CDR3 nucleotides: TGCAGTGCTCACCTCAGTCCGGGACAGAGCTTCTCTGAGCAGTACTTC. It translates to CSAHLSPGQSFSEQYF.

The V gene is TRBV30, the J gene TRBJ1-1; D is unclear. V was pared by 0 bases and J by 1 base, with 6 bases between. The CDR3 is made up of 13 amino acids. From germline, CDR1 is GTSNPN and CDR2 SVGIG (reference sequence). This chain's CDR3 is CAWSVSTNTEAFF. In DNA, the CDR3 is TGTGCCTGGAGTGTATCGACGAACACTGAAGCTTTCTTT.

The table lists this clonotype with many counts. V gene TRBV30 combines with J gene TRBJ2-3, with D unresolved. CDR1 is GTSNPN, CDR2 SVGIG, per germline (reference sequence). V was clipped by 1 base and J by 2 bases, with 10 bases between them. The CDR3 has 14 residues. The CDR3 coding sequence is TGTGCCTGGAGTGAGGGAAAGTCCACAGATACGCAGTATTTT. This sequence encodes CAWSEGKSTDTQYF. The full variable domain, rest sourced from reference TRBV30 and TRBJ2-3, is SQTIHQWPATLVQPVGSPLSLECTVEGTSNPNLYWYRQAAGRGLQLLFYSVGIGQISSEVPQNLSASRPQDRQFILSSKKLLLSDSGFYLCAWSEGKSTDTQYFGPGTRLTVL.

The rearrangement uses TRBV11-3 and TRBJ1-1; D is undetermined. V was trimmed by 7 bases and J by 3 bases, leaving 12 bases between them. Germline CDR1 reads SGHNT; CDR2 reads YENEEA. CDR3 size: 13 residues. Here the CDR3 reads CASTPEGHTEAFF. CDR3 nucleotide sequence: TGTGCCAGCACCCCAGAGGGTCACACTGAAGCTTTCTTT.

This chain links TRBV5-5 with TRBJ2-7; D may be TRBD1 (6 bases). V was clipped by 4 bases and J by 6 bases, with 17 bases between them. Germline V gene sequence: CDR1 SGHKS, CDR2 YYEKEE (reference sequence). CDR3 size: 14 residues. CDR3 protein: CASSPDSVMREQYF. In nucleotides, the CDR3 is TGTGCCAGCAGCCCGGACAGCGTGATGCGCGAGCAGTACTTC.

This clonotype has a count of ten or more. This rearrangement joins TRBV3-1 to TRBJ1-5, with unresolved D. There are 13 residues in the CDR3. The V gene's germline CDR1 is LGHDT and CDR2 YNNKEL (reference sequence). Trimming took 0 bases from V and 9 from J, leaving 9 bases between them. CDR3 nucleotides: TGTGCCAGCAGCCAAGATCTGAGAGGGCCCCAGCATTTT. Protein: CASSQDLRGPQHF.

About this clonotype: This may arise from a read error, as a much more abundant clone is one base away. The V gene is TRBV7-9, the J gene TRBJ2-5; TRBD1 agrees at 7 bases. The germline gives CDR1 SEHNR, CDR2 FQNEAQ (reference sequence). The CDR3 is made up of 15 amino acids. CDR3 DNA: TGTGCCAGCTTAGTGGGGACAGCACCACAAGAGACCAAGTACTTC. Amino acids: CASLVGTAPQETKYF.